This T cell receptor (beta chain) is drawn from a study of OX40 agonist ivuxolimab in advanced cancers. Study-level background: The eligibility criteria allowed prior anti-PD-1, anti-PD-L1 or anti-CTLA-4 therapy, and approximately 38% had some. The study reported partial responses in three patients: one hepatocellular carcinoma, two cutaneous melanoma. Findings of the study overall: CD4+ and CD8+ blood T cells expanded clonally by week 6 at 0.1 to 3.0 mg/kg.

Sequencing used immunoSEQ multiplex PCR; TCRdb keeps in-frame clones, though not all of them. The repertoire consists of some 69,000 clones, with more than 85% occurring once and the leading ten covering under 0.35%. About this clone: Its specificity is not known.

Autoimmune disease history or systemic immunosuppression led to patient exclusion. The V gene's germline CDR1 is SQVTM and CDR2 ANQGSEA. The CDR3 sequence is 12 residues long. V trimming: 7 bases; J trimming: 6 bases; junction bases outside the gene matches: 5. This chain joins TRBV29-1 and TRBJ2-1; 8 bases agree with TRBD2. The sequencing used CD4+ or CD8+ T cells sorted from blood, collected in a trial of the OX40 agonist ivuxolimab. This TCR was sampled from an adult with an advanced solid tumor such as melanoma, head and neck, liver or kidney cancer. The CDR3 region is CSDGLARNEQFF. CDR3 nucleotides: TGCAGCGACGGACTAGCCCGCAATGAGCAGTTCTTC.